Below, one T cell receptor (beta chain) is given with its context. This CDR3 region has 13 residues. In germline, CDR1 is SQVTM, CDR2 ANQGSEA. The V and J ends lost 4 bases and 4 bases respectively, with 13 bases between them. Reverse transcription of roughly 0.5 to 1 ug RNA was carried out with random hexamers. One entry per CDR3 protein results from TCRdb running MiXCR on the immunoSEQ multiplex PCR reads. The repertoire includes 180,000 or so distinct CDR3 sequences, almost 96% of them detected once, and around 0.093% sits in the top ten. The data were taken from a study of CD8 T cells in Susac syndrome. Included as multiple sclerosis controls were treatment-naive patients who had stable or active relapsing-remitting disease.

The sequenced material came from CD4+ T cells from PBMCs. The sequence was obtained from a human donor with multiple sclerosis. The chain joins TRBV29-1 to TRBJ1-1; tentatively, D is TRBD1 (5 bases). CDR3 region: CSVVYRGFTEAFF. CDR3 DNA sequence: TGCAGCGTTGTTTATCGGGGCTTCACTGAAGCTTTCTTT.